This T cell receptor beta chain was identified in a study of regulatory T cells in long-lasting Graves disease. Turning to the study itself: Persistent Graves' disease required over 5 years of antithyroid drugs and positive TSH receptor antibodies. Study results and limitations: Under persistent disease, TRBV28, TRBJ1-2 and TRBJ2-5 were used preferentially.

This CDR3 has 15 amino acids. The ends lost 3 bases at V and 3 bases at J; junction bases unmatched: 8. Germline V gene sequence: CDR1 SGDLS, CDR2 YYNGEE. For TCR beta, libraries came from iRepertoire HTBI primers and Arm-PCR of CDR3 regions. TCRdb reprocessed the multiplex PCR reads with MiXCR, giving one entry per CDR3 protein. The repertoire holds 300,000 to 350,000 distinct CDR3 sequences, with around 20% as singletons. Described time point: persistent/refractory GD, antithyroid drugs over 5 years with positive TRAb. PBMC-extracted RNA yielded the TCR library. In its sample, this clonotype was seen a few times. What it recognizes is unknown.

This sequence joins TRBV9 and TRBJ2-7, with 8 bases identical to TRBD2. This specimen consisted of peripheral blood mononuclear cells (PBMCs), obtained when the disease was refractory, from a patient treated with antithyroid drugs. The source is a female donor with Graves disease. The CDR3 loop reads CASSARAGENYEQYF. DNA of the CDR3: TGTGCCAGCAGCGCTCGAGCGGGAGAGAACTACGAGCAGTACTTC.